This T cell receptor (beta chain) was recovered during a study of T cells in Graves' hyperthyroidism and ophthalmopathy. Study overall: Before treatment of any kind, peripheral blood was taken at initial diagnosis. The study's findings and limits: Researchers found most expanded thyroid clonotypes above 0.001 in blood as well.

Between the trimmed V and J ends, which lost 4 bases and 12 bases, there was a span of 21 bases. This CDR3 is built from 13 residues. The V gene's germline CDR1 is GTSNPN and CDR2 SVGIG (reference sequence). This clonotype has a count of ten or more. Antigen specificity is unknown. TCR beta CDR3 sequences were amplified from RNA transcripts. In the first-round RT-PCR of the TCR CDR3, the HTBI primer set was used. TCRdb re-called the multiplex PCR reads through MiXCR, storing one row per CDR3 protein. The table includes about 360,000 distinct CDR3 sequences, about a fifth detected once. Graves' hyperthyroidism was deemed stable absent ophthalmopathy progression within 18 months.

The source of this sequence is a woman aged 18 to 35 with Graves' hyperthyroidism. The sequenced sample was blood. The chain is built from TRBV30 and TRBJ1-1; tentative D call: TRBD1 (5 bases). CDR3 loop: CAWTATLEGLTFF. The DNA for the CDR3 is TGTGCCTGGACCGCGACGCTTGAGGGGTTAACTTTCTTT.